This record looks at one T cell receptor beta chain sequence and its context. These data belong to a study of shared clonotypes between healthy human individuals. Naive CD8 cells, CD45RO-negative and positively selected for CCR7, excluded terminally differentiated effector memory CD45RA+ cells. The germline V gene encodes CDR1 SGHVS and CDR2 FNYEAQ. The CDR3 is made up of 17 amino acids. The V segment lost 6 bases and the J segment 8 bases; nucleotides outside the gene matches: 15. Some clones are missing from TCRdb's copy, which holds only in-frame ones; the method was immunoSEQ multiplex PCR. The sample contains roughly 850,000 clones, around 96% of which appear only once.

Source material: naive CD8+ T cells sorted from blood. This chain connects TRBV7-6 to TRBJ2-1; 11 bases align to TRBD2. The clonotype was recovered from a man between 25 and 39 years old in good health. CDR3 nucleotides: TGTGCCAGCAGGCCGACAGACAGGGTACTAGCGGGAGATGAGCAGTTCTTC. It yields the protein CASRPTDRVLAGDEQFF.